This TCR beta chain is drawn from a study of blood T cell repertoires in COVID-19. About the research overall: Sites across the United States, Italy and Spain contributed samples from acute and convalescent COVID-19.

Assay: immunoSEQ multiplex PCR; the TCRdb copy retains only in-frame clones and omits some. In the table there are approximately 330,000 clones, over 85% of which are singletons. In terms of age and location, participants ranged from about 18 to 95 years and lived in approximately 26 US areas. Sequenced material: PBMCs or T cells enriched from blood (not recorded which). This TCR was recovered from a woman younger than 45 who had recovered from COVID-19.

CDR3: CASSQGETQYF. For the CDR3, the DNA is TGTGCCAGCAGCCAGGGAGAGACCCAGTACTTC. V gene TRBV11-3 combines with J gene TRBJ2-5; D may be TRBD1 (5 bases). This CDR3 has 11 amino acids. Germline CDR1 reads SGHNT; CDR2 reads YENEEA. The V gene lost 5 bases and the J gene lost 4 bases, with 5 bases spanning the gap.